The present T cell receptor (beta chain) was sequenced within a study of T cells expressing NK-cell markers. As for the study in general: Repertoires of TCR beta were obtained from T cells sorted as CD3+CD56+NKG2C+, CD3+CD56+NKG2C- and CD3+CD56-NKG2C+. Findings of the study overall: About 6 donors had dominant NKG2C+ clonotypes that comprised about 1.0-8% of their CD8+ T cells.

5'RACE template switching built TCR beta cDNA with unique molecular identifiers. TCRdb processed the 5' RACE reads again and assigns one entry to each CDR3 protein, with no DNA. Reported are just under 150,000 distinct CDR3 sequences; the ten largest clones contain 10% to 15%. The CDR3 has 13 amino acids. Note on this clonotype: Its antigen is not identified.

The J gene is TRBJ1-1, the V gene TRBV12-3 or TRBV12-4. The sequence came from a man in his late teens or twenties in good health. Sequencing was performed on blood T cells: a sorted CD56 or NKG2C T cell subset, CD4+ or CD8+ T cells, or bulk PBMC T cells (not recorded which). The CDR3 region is CASSFSGPTEAFF.